This T cell receptor (beta chain) appears in the sequencing data of a study of CD8+CD57+ T cells in acquired aplastic anemia. Study overall: Sorting CD4+ and CD8+ cells gave DNA averaging approximately 3 ug.

TCR beta VDJ combinations and CDR3 sequences were profiled from genomic DNA. MiXCR, run by TCRdb on the reads, gives a single entry per CDR3 protein. The repertoire holds some 82,000 distinct CDR3 sequences, with under 50% as singletons. This CDR3 spans 15 amino acids. From germline, CDR1 is LNHNV and CDR2 YYDKDF (reference sequence). J lost 1 base, V lost 6 bases, and 5 bases had no gene match. What was sequenced was sorted CD4+, CD8+, or CD8+CD57+ T cells (not recorded which) from PBMCs. The V and J genes are TRBV15 and TRBJ2-3, with TRBD2 matching 9 bases. The clonotype was recovered from a human donor in good health, serving as a control. The CDR3 here is CATRGAGGRTDTQYF. The CDR3 nucleotides are TGTGCCACCAGGGGAGCGGGGGGCCGCACAGATACGCAGTATTTT.